This T cell receptor beta chain was recovered during a study of OX40 agonist ivuxolimab in advanced cancers. Turning to the study itself: With ivuxolimab, an agonistic anti-OX40 (CD134) antibody, patients were treated.

The assay was immunoSEQ multiplex PCR, and TCRdb's table has in-frame clones only and misses some. The sample holds under 55,000 clones, about 90% seen once. Notes on this clone: Its antigen is currently unknown.

Germline-derived CDR1 and CDR2 are SGHNT and YYREEE (reference sequence). V shed 2 bases and J shed 4 bases, with 7 bases lying between them. The CDR3 is 13 amino acids. Study results and caveats: Dosing at 0.1 to 3.0 mg/kg was accompanied by clonal expansion of CD4+ and CD8+ blood T cells by week 6. Among expanded peripheral T cells, antigen specificity went undetermined.

Systemic immunosuppression or a history of autoimmune disease excluded patients. The input for sequencing was CD4+ or CD8+ T cells sorted from blood, taken in a trial of the OX40 agonist ivuxolimab. The origin of this receptor is an adult with an advanced solid tumor such as melanoma, head and neck, liver or kidney cancer. The rearrangement links TRBV5-4 to TRBJ2-1, with D uncertain. CDR3 DNA sequence: TGTGCCAGCAGCTTATCTAGTTACAATGAGCAGTTCTTC. The encoded protein is CASSLSSYNEQFF.